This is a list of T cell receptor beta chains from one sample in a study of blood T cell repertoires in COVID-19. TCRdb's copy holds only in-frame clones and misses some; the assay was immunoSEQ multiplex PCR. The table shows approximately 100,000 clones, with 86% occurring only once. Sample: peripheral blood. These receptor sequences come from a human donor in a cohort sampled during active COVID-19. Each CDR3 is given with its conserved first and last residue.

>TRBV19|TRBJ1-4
CASKGTTRGEKLFF
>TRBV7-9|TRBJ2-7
CASSRESYEQYF
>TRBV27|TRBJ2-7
CASSTKTGLYSYEQYF
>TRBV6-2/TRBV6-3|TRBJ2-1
CASSMTSGGTSYNEQFF
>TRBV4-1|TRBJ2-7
CASSQVWDRGYEQYF
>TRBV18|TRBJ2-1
CASSRTSGGPANEQFF
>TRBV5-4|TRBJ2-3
CASSLGSSGVASTDTQYF
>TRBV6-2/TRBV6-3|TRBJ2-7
CASSYGLAGSYEQYF
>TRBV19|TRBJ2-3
CASSIHTGESTQYF
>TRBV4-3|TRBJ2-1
CASSPASGQGARYEQFF
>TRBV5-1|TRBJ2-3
CASSIRTSGGTDTQYF
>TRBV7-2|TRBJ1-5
CASSLGGSVQPQHF
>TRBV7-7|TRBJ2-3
CASSQNSADTQYF
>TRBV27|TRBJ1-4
CASSPFPGGTGVEKLFF
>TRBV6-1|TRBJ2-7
CASSEEGATYEQYF
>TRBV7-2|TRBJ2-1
CASSLAGASSYNEQFF
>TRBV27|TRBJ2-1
CASSTPRQGSGHEQFF
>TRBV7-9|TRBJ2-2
CASKTGTPNTGELFF
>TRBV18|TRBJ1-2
CASSPTGQYDYGYTF
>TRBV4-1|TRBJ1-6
CASSMGTASSYNSPLHF
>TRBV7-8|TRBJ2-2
CASSFSGTGTTGELFF
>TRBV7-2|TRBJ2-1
CASSLAGGPYNEQFF